A single sample gave rise to the 30 T cell receptor beta chains below, sequenced in a study of blood T cell repertoires in COVID-19. Measured with immunoSEQ multiplex PCR; TCRdb has only the in-frame clones, and not every one. This sample has some 180,000 clones; 70% to 85% occur once, and the top ten carry 4% to 6.5%. Sequenced: PBMCs or T cells enriched from blood (not recorded which). The receptors stem from a woman aged 60-70 years with acute COVID-19.

The chain combines TRBV10-2 with TRBJ2-3; perhaps TRBD2 as D (5 bases). Germline values: CDR1 WSHSY, CDR2 SAAADI. The CDR3 extends over 13 amino acids. Trimming pared 7 bases from V and 0 bases from J, leaving 8 bases between. The CDR3 DNA reads as TGCGCCAGCAAACGGGATAGCACAGATACGCAGTATTTT. It specifies CASKRDSTDTQYF.

The J gene is TRBJ2-7, the V gene TRBV5-6; TRBD1 aligns across 7 bases. Germline V gene lookup returns CDR1 SGHDT and CDR2 YYEEEE. The CDR3 loop spans 16 amino acids. J was trimmed by 4 bases and V by 5 bases; bases with no gene match: 15. The CDR3 nucleotides read TGTGCCAGCAGGCTCTCAGGGGGATCTTACAGTTACGAGCAGTACGTC. This translates into CASRLSGGSYSYEQYV.

This clone occurred once. The chain combines TRBV18 with TRBJ2-5, with a tentative D call TRBD2 (6 bases). Trimming shortened V by 2 bases and J by 2 bases, and 9 bases separated the two germline ends. Germline V lookup: CDR1 KGHSH, CDR2 LQKENI. There are 14 residues in the CDR3. The CDR3 bases are TGTGCCAGCTCACCAGGAAGCGGGCAAGAGACCCAGTACTTC. Translating it yields CASSPGSGQETQYF.

This CDR3 reads CASSGGTLSYEQYV. The CDR3 DNA is TGTGCCAGCTCAGGAGGTACACTTTCCTACGAGCAGTACGTC. The genes are TRBV18 and TRBJ2-7, with D possibly TRBD2 on 5 matching bases. Germline V gene lookup returns CDR1 KGHSH and CDR2 LQKENI. This CDR3 contains 14 residues. Trimming pared 5 bases from V and 1 base from J, leaving 12 bases between.

The chain joins TRBV9 to TRBJ2-7; D is undetermined. The V end was cut by 0 bases, the J end by 0 bases, with 10 bases between. CDR3 length equals 15 residues. Germline CDR1 and CDR2: SGDLS and YYNGEE. CDR3 DNA sequence: TGTGCCAGCAGCGTAGGCAGTCAGCGCTCCTACGAGCAGTACTTC. Its protein is CASSVGSQRSYEQYF.

The chain joins TRBV6-2 or TRBV6-3 to TRBJ2-3; no clear D gene. Germline loops: CDR1 MNHEY, CDR2 SVGEGT. Trimming removed 5 bases at V and 1 base at J, with 13 bases between. The CDR3 sequence is 15 residues long. CDR3 protein: CASSQEDIGTDTQYF. The CDR3 DNA is TGTGCCAGCAGTCAAGAAGATATAGGCACAGATACGCAGTATTTT.

The chain employs TRBV19 and TRBJ2-7; D is perhaps TRBD1 (6 bases). The CDR3 has 12 amino acids. V was shortened by 9 bases and J by 1 base, with 10 bases between the two germline ends. The germline V gene has CDR1 LNHDA and CDR2 SQIVND (reference sequence). For the CDR3, the DNA is TGTGCCAGACAGGGTCGGTCCTACGAGCAGTACTTC. This translates into CARQGRSYEQYF.

The chain joins TRBV11-2 to TRBJ1-1; D gene ambiguous. The CDR3 is 14 amino acids. Germline values: CDR1 SGHAT, CDR2 FQNNGV. The V end was cut by 5 bases, the J end by 3 bases, with 13 bases between. CDR3 amino acids: CASSRPTGYTEAFF. In DNA form, the CDR3 reads TGTGCCAGCAGCCGACCCACGGGGTACACTGAAGCTTTCTTT.

The rearrangement links TRBV2 to TRBJ1-4; D gene ambiguous. This CDR3 has 13 amino acids. Germline V lookup: CDR1 SNHLY, CDR2 FYNNEI. Trimming shortened V by 1 base and J by 15 bases, and 15 bases separated the two germline ends. CDR3: CASSEETGSIVFF. The CDR3 nucleotides are TGTGCCAGCAGTGAAGAGACCGGGAGTATAGTGTTTTTT.

This sequence joins TRBV5-3 and TRBJ2-7; no reliable D call. TRBV5-3 is annotated as an ORF whose role is uncertain. This CDR3 is 12 amino acids long. V shed 6 bases and J shed 7 bases, with 14 bases lying between them. The CDR3 region has the DNA TGTGCCAGAATCCCGAGGAGTTCAGAGCAGTACGTC. The encoded protein is CARIPRSSEQYV.

The chain combines TRBV3-1 (or the pseudogene TRBV3-2) with TRBJ2-1; a weak D match, TRBD1 (5 bases). Germline values: CDR1 LGHDT, CDR2 YNNKEL (reference sequence). This CDR3 contains 15 residues. Between the trimmed V and J ends, which lost 1 base and 0 bases, there was a span of 7 bases. CDR3 protein: CASSQGQSSYNEQFF. The CDR3 DNA is TGTGCCAGCAGCCAAGGACAGAGCTCCTACAATGAGCAGTTCTTC.

V usage is TRBV6-5 and J usage is TRBJ2-3, with TRBD2 matching over 10 bases. V shed 4 bases, J shed 5 bases, and the junction held 3 bases outside the gene matches. In germline, CDR1 is MNHEY, CDR2 SVGAGI. CDR3 length: 14 residues. This chain's CDR3 is CASSFLAGVDTQYF. CDR3 in DNA: TGTGCCAGCAGTTTTCTAGCGGGAGTAGATACGCAGTATTTT.

The chain couples TRBV11-2 to TRBJ1-5; no clear D gene. CDR1 SGHAT and CDR2 FQNNGV come from the germline V gene. The CDR3 has 14 amino acids. Deletions cut 5 bases from V and 8 bases from J, with 16 bases between. The CDR3 DNA sequence: TGTGCCAGCAGCCACGCCCGTGCGAGGGAGCCCCAGCATTTT. Amino acids: CASSHARAREPQHF.

The CDR3 nucleotides read TGTGCCAGTAGTATAGGGGGGCCAGACACCATATATTTT. Encoded protein: CASSIGGPDTIYF. The chain has TRBV19 and TRBJ1-3; D possibly corresponds to TRBD1 (6 bases). Trimming stripped 1 base from V and 8 bases from J, with 9 bases between. Germline lookup yields CDR1 LNHDA and CDR2 SQIVND (reference sequence). CDR3 size: 13 residues.

The gene calls are TRBV6-2 or TRBV6-3 and TRBJ2-5; D is unclear. V lost 0 bases to trimming and J lost 4 bases, with 9 bases between them. Germline lookup yields CDR1 MNHEY and CDR2 SVGEGT. This CDR3 contains 14 residues. The CDR3 protein is CASSYSNRRETQYF. The CDR3 coding sequence is TGTGCCAGCAGTTACTCTAACAGACGAGAGACCCAGTACTTC.

This clone was recorded once. The chain combines TRBV4-3 with TRBJ2-1, with 9 bases fitting TRBD1. The junction had 11 bases not matched to a gene; V was cut back by 2 bases and J by 12 bases. Germline values: CDR1 LGHNA, CDR2 YSLEER. The CDR3 has 15 residues. CDR3 bases: TGCGCCAGCAGCCAAATTATGGACAGGGGTAACGGGCAGTTCTTC. It encodes CASSQIMDRGNGQFF.

The rearrangement uses TRBV4-3 and TRBJ1-1; D possibly corresponds to TRBD1 (5 bases). The germline V gene has CDR1 LGHNA and CDR2 YSLEER. The CDR3 runs 18 residues. V was pared by 0 bases and J by 0 bases, with 17 bases between. In DNA, the CDR3 is TGCGCCAGCAGCCAAGATCCTTCCCAGGGTCTTATGAACACTGAAGCTTTCTTT. Translation gives CASSQDPSQGLMNTEAFF.

This chain uses TRBV15 with TRBJ1-6, with a possible D match to TRBD1 (6 bases). The CDR3 is 18 amino acids. Germline V gene sequence: CDR1 LNHNV, CDR2 YYDKDF (reference sequence). Trimming shortened V by 4 bases and J by 0 bases, and 16 bases separated the two germline ends. The CDR3 protein is CATSNPHSTGSYNSPLHF. The CDR3 bases are TGTGCCACCAGCAATCCCCACTCGACAGGCTCCTATAATTCACCCCTCCACTTT.

The rearrangement links TRBV4-3 to TRBJ1-6, with unresolved D. The CDR3 loop spans 15 amino acids. The ends were cut back, 0 bases at V and 9 bases at J, with 12 bases in the middle. CDR1 and CDR2 (germline): LGHNA, YSLEER. The CDR3, as DNA: TGCGCCAGCAGCCAAGATGATGGGGAGGGTTCACCCCTCCACTTT. It codes for CASSQDDGEGSPLHF.

In this sample, this clone turned up a few times. The chain employs TRBV30 and TRBJ2-7, with a tentative D call TRBD2 (5 bases). V lost 2 bases and J 0 bases, leaving 20 bases between the germline ends. CDR1 and CDR2 (germline): GTSNPN, SVGIG (reference sequence). The CDR3 spans 17 residues. CDR3 in amino acids: CAWSLAFKSFSSYEQYF. CDR3 sequence (DNA): TGTGCCTGGAGTCTAGCTTTCAAATCCTTTAGCTCCTACGAGCAGTACTTC.

This chain connects TRBV27 to TRBJ1-1, with D maybe TRBD1 (5 bases). The CDR3 contains 14 residues. The V gene lost 3 bases and the J gene lost 2 bases, with 10 bases spanning the gap. Germline V lookup: CDR1 MNHEY, CDR2 SMNVEV (reference sequence). CDR3 DNA sequence: TGTGCCAGCAGTTTTGGAGGGGTAAACACTGAAGCTTTCTTT. Translation gives CASSFGGVNTEAFF.

The J gene is TRBJ2-2, the V gene TRBV24-1; 13 bases are shared with TRBD2. CDR1 KGHDR and CDR2 SFDVKD come from the germline V gene. There are 20 residues in the CDR3. Germline trimming cut 2 bases from V and 6 bases from J; bases unmatched to any gene: 14. CDR3 in DNA: TGTGCCACCAGTGATTCTAACGTGCCGGGACTAGCGGGGACGGCCGGGGAGCTGTTTTTT. It codes for CATSDSNVPGLAGTAGELFF.

V and J are TRBV28 and TRBJ2-2; a possible D gene is TRBD2 (6 bases). Trimming shortened V by 8 bases and J by 7 bases, and 11 bases separated the two germline ends. This CDR3 comprises 12 residues. The germline V gene encodes CDR1 MDHEN and CDR2 SYDVKM. The CDR3 reads CASSTGVGELFF. In DNA, the CDR3 is TGTGCCAGCTCTACGGGGGTCGGGGAGCTGTTTTTT.

The chain uses TRBV25-1 and TRBJ1-4, with a weak D call TRBD1 (6 bases). Trimming cost V 1 base and J 8 bases, with 14 bases left between them. The CDR3 loop spans 15 amino acids. CDR1 and CDR2 (germline): MGHDK, SYGVNS. CDR3 loop: CASSESLTGREKLFF. Written as DNA, the CDR3 is TGTGCCAGCAGTGAATCGTTAACAGGGAGAGAAAAACTGTTTTTT.

This chain joins TRBV18 and TRBJ1-3, with 7 positions matching TRBD1. The J segment lost 5 bases and the V segment lost 4 bases, leaving 5 bases of the junction unmatched. This CDR3 spans 14 amino acids. The germline V gene encodes CDR1 KGHSH and CDR2 LQKENI. CDR3: CASSLGTDRNTIYF. CDR3 in DNA: TGTGCCAGCTCACTTGGGACAGACCGAAACACCATATATTTT. The full variable domain, in which reference TRBV18 and TRBJ1-3 provide the parts outside the CDR3, is NAGVMQNPRHLVRRRGQEARLRCSPMKGHSHVYWYRQLPEEGLKFMVYLQKENIIDESGMPKERFSAEFPKEGPSILRIQQVVRGDSAAYFCASSLGTDRNTIYFGEGSWLTVV.

CDR3 loop: CASSQGRLGKQFF. The CDR3 nucleotides read TGTGCCAGCAGCCAAGGTCGACTAGGAAAGCAGTTCTTC. V and J are TRBV3-1 (or the pseudogene TRBV3-2) and TRBJ2-1; D perhaps matches TRBD2 (6 bases). The germline V gene encodes CDR1 LGHDT and CDR2 YNNKEL (reference sequence). The V end was cut by 1 base, the J end by 11 bases, with 12 bases between. There are 13 residues in the CDR3.

This chain connects TRBV10-3 to TRBJ2-3; weak D call: TRBD2 (5 bases). The ends were cut back, 0 bases at V and 8 bases at J, with 18 bases in the middle. CDR1 and CDR2 from the germline V gene are ENHRY and SYGVKD. The CDR3 covers 16 residues. The CDR3 coding sequence is TGTGCCATCAGTGAGTCTGCGGGTCGACCCTTGGGTACGCAGTATTTT. This sequence encodes CAISESAGRPLGTQYF.

This clone was recorded only once. The rearrangement uses TRBV11-3 and TRBJ2-5; 9 nucleotides line up with TRBD2. Germline V gene sequence: CDR1 SGHNT, CDR2 YENEEA. This CDR3 contains 18 residues. Trimming removed 2 bases from V and 2 bases from J; junction bases left unmatched: 12. CDR3 protein: CASSLTGRLAANQETQYF. In DNA, the CDR3 is TGTGCCAGCAGCTTAACGGGAAGACTAGCGGCTAATCAAGAGACCCAGTACTTC. Supplemented by reference TRBV11-3 and TRBJ2-5, the full variable domain reads EAGVVQSPRYKIIEKKQPVAFWCNPISGHNTLYWYLQNLGQGPELLIRYENEEAVDDSQLPKDRFSAERLKGVDSTLKIQPAELGDSAVYLCASSLTGRLAANQETQYFGPGTRLLVL.

The table lists this clone with a count of one. V usage is TRBV11-2 and J usage is TRBJ1-5, with TRBD1 matching 7 bases. Germline CDR1 reads SGHAT; CDR2 reads FQNNGV. J was trimmed by 2 bases and V by 5 bases; bases with no gene match: 3. The CDR3 contains 14 residues. The CDR3 coding sequence is TGTGCCAGCAGCCGACAGGGAGGCAATCAGCCCCAGCATTTT. Its translation is CASSRQGGNQPQHF.

This chain uses TRBV27 with TRBJ2-3; 7 positions agree with TRBD2. The CDR3 loop spans 16 amino acids. The germline CDR1 and CDR2 sequences are MNHEY and SMNVEV (reference sequence). J lost 1 base, V lost 4 bases, and 8 bases had no gene match. CDR3 bases: TGTGCCAGCAGTTCAAGCTGGGGGAGGGGCACAGATACGCAGTATTTT. Encoded protein: CASSSSWGRGTDTQYF.